The 13 T cell receptor beta chains listed next were all sequenced from one sample in a study of T cell changes during pregnancy in multiple sclerosis. Profiled with immunoSEQ multiplex PCR; TCRdb holds only in-frame clones, not every one. The data show around 60,000 clones, roughly 92% seen once. Source: peripheral blood, taken in the third trimester of pregnancy. The origin of the receptors is a female donor in good health, enrolled as a control in a pregnancy study.

The rearrangement links TRBV10-3 to TRBJ2-1, with a tentative D call TRBD2 (5 bases). The length of the CDR3 is 18 residues. Germline CDR1 is ENHRY and CDR2 is SYGVKD. The germline V and J ends were trimmed by 0 bases and 8 bases, with 23 bases remaining between them. CDR3 protein: CAISESRGLVGPRDEQFF. DNA for the CDR3: TGTGCCATCAGTGAGTCGAGAGGGCTAGTGGGCCCTCGGGATGAGCAGTTCTTC.

The rearrangement joins TRBV2 to TRBJ2-2; 8 positions match TRBD1. Per the germline V gene, CDR1 is SNHLY and CDR2 is FYNNEI. V shed 4 bases and J 2 bases; nucleotides not matched to a gene: 6. The CDR3 is 16 amino acids. This CDR3 is CASSGRDRINTGELFF. The DNA for the CDR3 is TGTGCCAGCAGTGGAAGGGACAGGATAAACACCGGGGAGCTGTTTTTT.

The rearrangement links TRBV11-1 to TRBJ1-1, with 8 positions matching TRBD1. Trimming at V came to 4 bases and at J to 6 bases, leaving 10 bases not matched to a gene. There are 15 residues in the CDR3. Germline loops: CDR1 SGHAT, CDR2 FQDESV (reference sequence). CDR3 amino acids: CASSSRQGRLSEAFF. For the CDR3, the DNA is TGTGCCAGCAGCTCCCGACAGGGGAGACTTTCTGAAGCTTTCTTT.

The chain carries TRBV28 and TRBJ2-5; 8 bases agree with TRBD1. CDR1 is MDHEN and CDR2 is SYDVKM in the germline V gene. With V trimmed by 8 bases and J by 4 bases, 9 bases remained unmatched. This CDR3 contains 14 residues. CDR3 sequence reads: CASSLDRGGETQYF. The DNA of the CDR3 is TGTGCCAGCTCCCTCGACAGGGGCGGAGAGACCCAGTACTTC.

This chain joins TRBV5-1 and TRBJ2-2; maybe TRBD1 (6 bases). The CDR3 extends over 16 amino acids. Germline CDR1 reads SGHRS; CDR2 reads YFSETQ. Trimming pared 4 bases from V and 2 bases from J, leaving 15 bases between. CDR3 DNA sequence: TGCGCCAGCAGCCTCACCGGGACAACTAACACCGGGGAGCTGTTTTTT. This encodes CASSLTGTTNTGELFF.

This chain joins TRBV5-1 and TRBJ2-6; possible D gene TRBD2, 5 bases. V lost 4 bases and J lost 4, with 12 bases in between. Germline V CDR1 and CDR2: SGHRS, YFSETQ. The CDR3 runs 15 residues. This CDR3 is CASSPGIGGANVLTF. CDR3 sequence (DNA): TGCGCCAGCAGCCCCGGGATCGGGGGGGCCAACGTCCTGACTTTC.

A few counts support this clone. V gene TRBV7-9 combines with J gene TRBJ1-2; TRBD1 aligns across 7 bases. The CDR3 totals 16 residues. V was clipped by 6 bases and J by 2 bases; unmatched bases: 12. The V gene's germline CDR1 is SEHNR and CDR2 FQNEAQ (reference sequence). CDR3 coding DNA: TGTGCCAGCAGATTCGTGGAGGGGGCGGAGAACTATGGCTACACCTTC. It yields the protein CASRFVEGAENYGYTF.

V and J are TRBV23-1 and TRBJ1-5; D ambiguous. TRBV23-1 has ORF status, its function being uncertain. V lost 8 bases and J 4 bases, leaving 3 bases between the germline ends. The CDR3 totals 10 residues. The CDR3 sequence is CASPNQPQHF. CDR3 coding DNA: TGCGCCAGCCCGAATCAGCCCCAGCATTTT.

The chain employs TRBV18 and TRBJ1-5; D uncertain. The CDR3 has 14 residues. The ends were cut back, 0 bases at V and 3 bases at J, with 6 bases in the middle. CDR1 and CDR2 from the germline V gene are KGHSH and LQKENI. The CDR3 region is CASSPPTVNQPQHF. CDR3 nucleotide sequence: TGTGCCAGCTCACCACCTACAGTCAATCAGCCCCAGCATTTT.

CDR3 residues: CASSQGRTGPYEAFF. The DNA of the CDR3 is TGCGCCAGCAGCCAGGGTAGGACAGGCCCCTATGAAGCTTTCTTT. The chain uses TRBV4-3 and TRBJ1-1, with 7 bases matching TRBD1. V shed 3 bases and J 7 bases; nucleotides not matched to a gene: 11. Germline CDR1 is LGHNA and CDR2 is YSLEER. The CDR3 runs to 15 residues.

V gene TRBV30 combines with J gene TRBJ2-5; a possible D gene is TRBD1 (5 bases). The CDR3 is 14 residues long. The germline V gene has CDR1 GTSNPN and CDR2 SVGIG (reference sequence). V was trimmed by 4 bases and J by 1 base, leaving 13 bases between them. The CDR3 reads CAWIQQGSQETQYF. In DNA, the CDR3 is TGTGCCTGGATTCAGCAGGGCTCCCAAGAGACCCAGTACTTC.

This clone was found once. The chain carries TRBV13 and TRBJ2-2, with no clear D. This CDR3 has 12 amino acids. V was shortened by 8 bases and J by 0 bases, with 4 bases between the two germline ends. From germline, CDR1 is PRHDT and CDR2 FYEKMQ (reference sequence). The CDR3 coding sequence is TGTGCCAGCCGGGCGAACACCGGGGAGCTGTTTTTT. Encoded protein: CASRANTGELFF.

The chain has TRBV7-9 and TRBJ1-1; 10 bases line up with TRBD1. The CDR3 is 15 residues long. V lost 5 bases to trimming and J lost 1 base; unmatched junction nucleotides: 4. Germline CDR1 reads SEHNR; CDR2 reads FQNEAQ (reference sequence). This chain's CDR3 is CASSPGTGANTEAFF. CDR3 DNA sequence: TGTGCCAGCAGCCCTGGGACAGGGGCGAACACTGAAGCTTTCTTT.